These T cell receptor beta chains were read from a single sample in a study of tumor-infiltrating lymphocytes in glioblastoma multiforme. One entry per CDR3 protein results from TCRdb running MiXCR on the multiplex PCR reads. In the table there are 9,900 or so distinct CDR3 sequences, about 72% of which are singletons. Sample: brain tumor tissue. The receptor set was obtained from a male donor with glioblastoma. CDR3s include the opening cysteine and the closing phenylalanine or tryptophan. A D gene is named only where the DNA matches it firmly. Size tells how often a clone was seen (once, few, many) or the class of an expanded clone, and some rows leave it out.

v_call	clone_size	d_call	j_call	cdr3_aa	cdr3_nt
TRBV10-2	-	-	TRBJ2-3	CVSNEAGAEADTQYF	TGCGTCAGCAATGAGGCAGGGGCCGAGGCAGATACGCAGTATTTT
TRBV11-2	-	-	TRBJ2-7	CASSSDFAYEQYF	TGTGCCAGCAGCTCGGACTTCGCCTACGAGCAGTACTTC
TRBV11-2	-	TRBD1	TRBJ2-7	CASRKIDGQGASYEQYF	TGTGCCAGCAGGAAAATCGACGGACAGGGGGCCTCCTACGAGCAGTACTTC
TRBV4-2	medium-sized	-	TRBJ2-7	CASSQEDDSRKYF	TGTGCCAGCAGCCAAGAAGACGACTCTCGGAAGTACTTC
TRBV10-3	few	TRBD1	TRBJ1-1	CAIGQVNTEAFF	TGTGCCATCGGACAGGTTAACACTGAAGCTTTCTTT
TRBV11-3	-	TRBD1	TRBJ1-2	CASSPRQGVGGYTF	TGTGCCAGCAGCCCTCGACAGGGGGTCGGTGGCTACACCTTC
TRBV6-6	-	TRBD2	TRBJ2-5	CASSYSRGDKGTQYF	TGTGCCAGCAGTTACTCGCGGGGGGACAAAGGGACCCAGTACTTC
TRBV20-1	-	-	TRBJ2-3	CSAIGGAWDTQYF	TGCAGTGCTATAGGTGGGGCTTGGGATACGCAGTATTTT
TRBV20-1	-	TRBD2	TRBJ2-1	CSASRRESGNEQFF	TGCAGTGCTAGTAGGCGGGAGTCAGGCAATGAGCAGTTCTTC
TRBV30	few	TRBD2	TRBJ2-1	CAWSLAGVYNEQFF	TGTGCCTGGAGTCTAGCGGGAGTCTACAATGAGCAGTTCTTC
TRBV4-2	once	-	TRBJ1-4	CASSSRVTNEKLFF	TGTGCCAGCAGCTCCAGAGTCACTAATGAAAAACTGTTTTTT
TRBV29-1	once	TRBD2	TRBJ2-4	CSVAVSGTGGGGRGNIQYF	TGCAGCGTTGCCGTCAGCGGGACTGGCGGGGGGGGGAGGGGGAACATTCAGTACTTC
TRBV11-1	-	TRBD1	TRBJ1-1	CSSSFTGTGGTEAFF	TGTTCCAGCAGCTTCACGGGGACAGGGGGCACTGAAGCTTTCTTC
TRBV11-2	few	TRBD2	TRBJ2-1	CASSSRGGGSSYNEQFF	TGTGCCAGCAGCTCACGGGGGGGCGGGAGCTCCTACAATGAGCAGTTCTTC
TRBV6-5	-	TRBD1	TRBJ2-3	CASSYRGNTDTQYF	TGTGCCAGCAGCTACAGGGGAAACACAGATACGCAGTATTTT
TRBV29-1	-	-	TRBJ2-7	CSVRTSDSCEQYF	TGCAGCGTCCGAACTAGTGACTCCTGCGAGCAGTACTTC
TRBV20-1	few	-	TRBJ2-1	CSAIDEAVLYEQFF	TGCAGTGCTATAGATGAGGCAGTTCTGTATGAGCAGTTCTTC
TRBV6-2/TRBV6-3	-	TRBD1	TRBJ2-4	CASSPQGVSESIQYF	TGTGCCAGCTCCCCTCAGGGGGTATCCGAAAGCATTCAGTACTTC
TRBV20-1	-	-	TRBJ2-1	CSARGAETDEQFF	TGCAGTGCTAGGGGGGCGGAGACCGATGAGCAGTTCTTC
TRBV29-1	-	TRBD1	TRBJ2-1	CSVAGQGVYNEQFF	TGCAGCGTTGCGGGACAGGGTGTGTACAATGAGCAGTTCTTC
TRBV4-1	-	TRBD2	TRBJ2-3	CASSPRLAGGQDTQYF	TGCGCCAGCAGCCCCAGACTAGCGGGAGGGCAAGATACGCAGTATTTT
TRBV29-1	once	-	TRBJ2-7	CSVLGGVLDSYEQYF	TGCAGCGTACTGGGTGGGGTATTGGACTCATACGAGCAGTACTTC
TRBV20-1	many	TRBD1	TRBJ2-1	CSARDRGHYNEQFF	TGCAGTGCTAGGGACAGGGGACACTACAATGAGCAGTTCTTC
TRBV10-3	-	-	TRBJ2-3	CAISESSGASFRTDTQYF	TGTGCCATCAGTGAAAGTAGCGGAGCATCCTTTCGCACAGATACGCAGTATTTT
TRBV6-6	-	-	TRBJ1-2	CASSYGGRGYGYTF	TGTGCCAGCAGTTACGGGGGGCGAGGCTATGGCTACACCTTC
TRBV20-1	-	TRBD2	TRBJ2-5	CSAGSIRKTGGETQYF	TGCAGTGCTGGTTCTATCAGGAAGACCGGGGGGGAGACCCAGTACTTC
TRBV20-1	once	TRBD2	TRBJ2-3	CSANMGRGLADMQCF	TGCAGTGCTAATATGGGGAGGGGATTAGCAGATATGCAGTGTTTT
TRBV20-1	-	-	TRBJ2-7	CSASPGTNYEQYF	TGCAGTGCTTCGCCCGGGACAAACTACGAGCAGTACTTC
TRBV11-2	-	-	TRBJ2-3	CASSLLAGKIRSIF	-
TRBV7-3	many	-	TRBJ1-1	CASSSAGDSEAFF	TGTGCCAGCAGCTCCGCCGGGGATAGTGAAGCTTTCTTT
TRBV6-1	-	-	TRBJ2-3	CASRAWTDSTHTQYF	TGTGCCAGCAGGGCCTGGACAGACTCCACACATACGCAGTATTTT
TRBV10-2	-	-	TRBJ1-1	CATTEGGNTEAFF	TGCGCCACCACCGAGGGGGGGAACACTGAAGCTTTCTTT
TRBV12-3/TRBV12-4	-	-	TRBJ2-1	CASSSGPYNEQFF	TGTGCCAGCAGCTCCGGACCCTACAATGAGCAGTTCTTC